Below, one T cell receptor (beta chain) is given with its context. Its antigen is unidentified. This sample is drawn from a study of shared clonotypes between healthy human individuals. Profiling relied on immunoSEQ multiplex PCR, and the TCRdb table lists in-frame clones only, not all of them. Here the sample spans under 2,500,000 clones, 90% to 97% being singletons. The CDR3 loop spans 16 amino acids. The V end lost 1 base, the J end lost 0 bases, and 12 bases lay between the germline ends. Germline-derived CDR1 and CDR2 are MGHRA and YSYEKL. Nashville, Tennessee was home to all donors, who were Caucasian adults. Study observations and caveats: A generally larger estimated richness was seen in naive subsets than in memory subsets. A limitation of the genetic and exposure-history diversity represented arose from few donors. Clonotype sharing across a few donors was observed for 4% to 6.5% of naive CD4 clonotypes.

The clonotype comes from a man between 18 and 29 years old in good health. Sequencing was done on a sample of naive CD4+ T cells sorted from blood. As to subset: CD45RA+ positively selected. This sequence joins TRBV4-1 and TRBJ1-1; D not certain. The CDR3 DNA follows: TGCGCCAGCAGCCAAGGCGTCGGTAGTCTGAACACTGAAGCTTTCTTT. This encodes CASSQGVGSLNTEAFF.